This TCR beta chain was obtained from a study of blood T cell repertoires in COVID-19. The V gene end was trimmed by 8 bases and the J gene end by 1 base; junction bases not matched to a gene: 9. Germline lookup yields CDR1 MDHEN and CDR2 SYDVKM. The CDR3 runs 15 residues. Original handling: By means of reference gene primer amplification, nucleated cell counts were estimated. TCRdb's table, derived via immunoSEQ multiplex PCR, lists solely in-frame clones and lacks some. Clone size and the V and J calls come from that table; the DNA yielded D and trimming. This sample has 15,000 to 20,000 clones, with 93% found just once.

This TCR was recovered from a woman in her forties or fifties with active COVID-19. Sequencing was carried out using peripheral blood. The chain uses TRBV28 and TRBJ2-3; 7 bases match TRBD2. The CDR3 DNA follows: TGTGCCAGCCCCCCGTCAGCGGGACGCACAGATACGCAGTATTTT. Protein sequence: CASPPSAGRTDTQYF.